Each of the 24 T cell receptor beta chains below was sequenced from the same sample in a study of response to subunit inactivated influenza vaccine. Each CDR3 protein gets one entry after TCRdb re-called the RT-PCR reads with MiXCR. Of hundreds of thousands of distinct CDR3 sequences listed, 15% to 18% are singletons. The specimen comprised PBMCs from blood, sampled approximately 12 days after vaccination. The receptors stem from a man aged 50 or older who received an inactivated influenza vaccine.

The chain couples TRBV25-1 to TRBJ2-7, with D possibly called TRBD1 or TRBD2 (6 bases each). The CDR3 spans 14 residues. Germline V gene data show CDR1 as MGHDK and CDR2 as SYGVNS. Deletions cut 3 bases from V and 0 bases from J, with 9 bases between. The CDR3 protein is CASSDRGGSYEQYF. Here the CDR3 DNA reads TGTGCCAGCAGTGACAGGGGAGGCTCCTACGAGCAGTACTTC.

This clonotype was picked up a small number of times. The chain carries TRBV11-2 and TRBJ2-5; D perhaps matches TRBD1 (8 bases). V lost 5 bases to trimming and J lost 4 bases, with 20 bases between them. The CDR3 loop spans 16 amino acids. CDR1 SGHAT and CDR2 FQNNGV come from the germline V gene. This CDR3 reads CASSPDWTGRGETQYF. The CDR3 DNA follows: TGTGCCAGCAGCCCAGATTGGACAGGGAGGGGAGAGACCCAGTACTTC.

This clonotype occurred many times. The chain is built from TRBV20-1 and TRBJ2-7; TRBD2 might be the D (5 bases). Per the germline V gene, CDR1 is DFQATT and CDR2 is SNEGSKA (reference sequence). Trimming left V 5 bases short and J 4 bases short, with 12 bases between. This CDR3 spans 12 amino acids. CDR3 sequence reads: CSARIRGYEQYF. In DNA, the CDR3 is TGCAGTGCTCGAATTAGAGGGTACGAGCAGTACTTC.

This clonotype appeared a few times. The gene calls are TRBV25-1 and TRBJ2-1; D ambiguous. Germline CDR1 MGHDK, CDR2 SYGVNS. This CDR3 is built from 13 residues. V lost 3 bases and J lost 5, with 8 bases in between. CDR3 sequence reads: CASSDSVNNEQFF. DNA for the CDR3: TGTGCCAGCAGTGATTCGGTTAACAATGAGCAGTTCTTC.

At least ten counts were recorded for this clonotype. This chain uses TRBV5-1 with TRBJ2-1; the D is unclear. The CDR3 contains 12 residues. The V gene's germline CDR1 is SGHRS and CDR2 YFSETQ. Trimming left V 0 bases short and J 10 bases short, with 8 bases between. CDR3: CASSLEAWEQFF. DNA for the CDR3: TGCGCCAGCAGCTTGGAGGCTTGGGAGCAGTTCTTC.

This clonotype has more than one count but fewer than ten. V usage is TRBV5-1 and J usage is TRBJ2-1, with D maybe TRBD2 (5 bases). This CDR3 contains 14 residues. CDR1 SGHRS and CDR2 YFSETQ come from the germline V gene. Trimming took off 0 bases at V and 7 bases at J, with 11 bases between the two ends. The CDR3 region is CASSLVALGNEQFF. Here the CDR3 DNA reads TGCGCCAGCAGCTTGGTAGCGCTCGGGAATGAGCAGTTCTTC.

The J gene is TRBJ2-7, the V gene TRBV11-1; D possibly corresponds to TRBD2 (5 bases). The ends were cut back, 5 bases at V and 6 bases at J, with 14 bases in the middle. The CDR3 is 13 amino acids. In germline, CDR1 is SGHAT, CDR2 FQDESV (reference sequence). The CDR3 loop reads CASSRYNRGEQYF. The CDR3, as DNA: TGTGCCAGCAGCCGTTACAACCGGGGCGAGCAGTACTTC.

At least ten counts were recorded for this clonotype. The chain links TRBV18 to TRBJ2-7, with a weak D call TRBD1 (5 bases). The CDR3 contains 12 residues. Germline CDR1 reads KGHSH; CDR2 reads LQKENI. Deletions cut 1 base from V and 5 bases from J, with 6 bases between. CDR3: CASSPLRDEQYF. In DNA form, the CDR3 reads TGTGCCAGCTCACCACTCAGGGACGAGCAGTACTTC.

This clonotype was found many times. The chain joins TRBV12-3 or TRBV12-4 to TRBJ2-5; no clear D. This CDR3 has 14 amino acids. Trimming left V 0 bases short and J 3 bases short, with 8 bases between. The CDR3 coding sequence is TGTGCCAGCAGTTTAGCCGGCAGCGAAGAGACCCAGTACTTC. Translated: CASSLAGSEETQYF.

The rearrangement joins TRBV18 to TRBJ2-1, with TRBD2 identical over 13 bases. V gave up 5 bases and J gave up 2 bases; unmatched junction bases: 6. CDR1 is KGHSH, CDR2 LQKENI, per germline. This CDR3 spans 17 amino acids. The DNA for the CDR3 is TGTGCCAGCTCATCCCGGACTAGCGGGAGAACCTACAATGAGCAGTTCTTC. This codes for CASSSRTSGRTYNEQFF.

The V and J genes are TRBV20-1 and TRBJ2-1; unclear D gene. The CDR3 extends over 11 amino acids. Trimming took off 7 bases at V and 5 bases at J, with 9 bases between the two ends. The germline V gene has CDR1 DFQATT and CDR2 SNEGSKA (reference sequence). CDR3 bases: TGCAGTGGTGGCAGAAACAATGAGCAGTTCTTC. This translates into CSGGRNNEQFF.

The table lists this clonotype with a few counts. The V call is TRBV20-1, the J call TRBJ1-5; D possibly corresponds to TRBD1 (5 bases). Germline values: CDR1 DFQATT, CDR2 SNEGSKA (reference sequence). The CDR3 loop spans 13 amino acids. Trimming shortened V by 0 bases and J by 9 bases, and 12 bases separated the two germline ends. This chain's CDR3 is CSARDVWGRPQHF. The CDR3 bases are TGCAGTGCTAGAGATGTATGGGGACGGCCCCAGCATTTT.

This clonotype was seen more than once but under ten times. The chain recombines TRBV4-2 with TRBJ1-5; D is undetermined. The CDR3 runs to 13 residues. Germline V lookup: CDR1 LGHNA, CDR2 YNFKEQ. Trimming took off 0 bases at V and 6 bases at J, with 6 bases between the two ends. The CDR3 DNA follows: TGTGCCAGCAGCCAAGAGGTGGGTCAGCCCCAGCATTTT. Translated: CASSQEVGQPQHF.

The sample holds a few counts of this clonotype. The chain couples TRBV4-1 to TRBJ2-7; TRBD1 aligns across 7 bases. V was clipped by 4 bases and J by 5 bases; unmatched bases: 5. This CDR3 is 13 amino acids long. Looked up from germline, CDR1 is MGHRA and CDR2 is YSYEKL. Here the CDR3 DNA reads TGCGCCAGCAGCCGAAAACAGGGGCACGAGCAGTACTTC. Translating it yields CASSRKQGHEQYF.

The chain is built from TRBV6-4 and TRBJ1-2; 9 nucleotides line up with TRBD1. The V gene's germline CDR1 is MRHNA and CDR2 SNTAGT. With 6 bases clipped from V and 6 bases from J, the junction kept 14 bases outside the gene matches. The length of the CDR3 is 16 residues. The CDR3 is CASRANRGRPGNGYTF. The CDR3 coding sequence is TGTGCCAGCAGGGCTAACAGGGGGCGCCCGGGGAATGGCTACACCTTC.

This clonotype was detected only a few times. This chain connects TRBV9 to TRBJ2-3; D is unresolved. The CDR3 is made up of 14 amino acids. CDR1 is SGDLS, CDR2 YYNGEE, per germline. V shed 0 bases and J shed 4 bases, with 9 bases lying between them. This CDR3 reads CASSVGPHSDTQYF. In DNA, the CDR3 is TGTGCCAGCAGCGTAGGTCCACATTCAGATACGCAGTATTTT.

There are many counts of this clonotype. The rearrangement joins TRBV12-3 or TRBV12-4 to TRBJ1-2, with D perhaps TRBD1 (5 bases). This CDR3 spans 15 amino acids. Deletions cut 5 bases from V and 6 bases from J, with 19 bases between. The CDR3 coding sequence is TGTGCCAGCAGTCCTTCCCGAAGGACAAAGAATGGCTACACCTTC. This gives the protein CASSPSRRTKNGYTF.

This clonotype occurred a few times. The rearrangement links TRBV6-1 to TRBJ2-3; 12 nucleotides line up with TRBD2. The CDR3 totals 15 residues. Losses at the gene ends were 7 bases for V and 5 bases for J; bases not matched to a gene: 7. Germline CDR1 reads MNHNS; CDR2 reads SASEGT. The CDR3 DNA reads as TGTGCCAGCAAACCGACGGGACTAGCGGGAGATACGCAGTATTTT. Its protein is CASKPTGLAGDTQYF.

This chain uses TRBV2 with TRBJ1-2, with TRBD1 matching over 8 bases. The CDR3 length is 12 residues. The germline gives CDR1 SNHLY, CDR2 FYNNEI. V lost 9 bases to trimming and J lost 7 bases; unmatched junction nucleotides: 7. CDR3 sequence reads: CARRSQGAGYTF. The DNA of the CDR3 is TGTGCCAGAAGAAGTCAGGGGGCTGGCTACACCTTC.

The chain recombines TRBV7-9 with TRBJ1-2; 9 nucleotides align to TRBD1. Germline V gene lookup returns CDR1 SEHNR and CDR2 FQNEAQ (reference sequence). This CDR3 has 16 amino acids. V gave up 4 bases and J gave up 7 bases; unmatched junction bases: 13. Here the CDR3 reads CASSSYRGQGNAGYTF. CDR3 in DNA: TGTGCCAGCAGCTCCTACCGAGGACAGGGGAACGCTGGCTACACCTTC.

This clonotype occurred a few times. The chain couples TRBV4-3 to TRBJ1-4, with D possibly matching TRBD1 (5 bases). The length of the CDR3 is 15 residues. With 0 bases removed from V and 6 bases from J, the gap between germline ends came to 11 bases. Germline CDR1 reads LGHNA; CDR2 reads YSLEER. In nucleotides, the CDR3 is TGCGCCAGCAGCCAAGATCTCAGGGAGGATGAAAAACTGTTTTTT. Its protein is CASSQDLREDEKLFF.

This clonotype occurred many times. V gene TRBV7-2 combines with J gene TRBJ2-3; no firm D call. V lost 4 bases to trimming and J lost 4 bases, with 6 bases between them. CDR3 length equals 12 residues. Germline V lookup: CDR1 SGHTA, CDR2 FQGNSA. Written as DNA, the CDR3 is TGTGCCAGCAGCTCTTATCCAGATACGCAGTATTTT. This encodes CASSSYPDTQYF.

This clonotype was found many times. This sequence joins TRBV4-3 and TRBJ2-1; D perhaps matches TRBD2 (6 bases). V gave up 4 bases and J gave up 5 bases, with 24 bases separating them. The germline CDR1 and CDR2 sequences are LGHNA and YSLEER. This CDR3 is built from 18 residues. In DNA, the CDR3 is TGCGCCAGCAGCCGTATGTATTTTAGCGGACGGGCCGACAATGAGCAGTTCTTC. Residues: CASSRMYFSGRADNEQFF.

The chain joins TRBV30 to TRBJ2-7; D remains ambiguous. From germline, CDR1 is GTSNPN and CDR2 SVGIG (reference sequence). The V and J ends lost 5 bases and 7 bases respectively, with 12 bases between them. CDR3 length equals 11 residues. The DNA of the CDR3 is TGTGCCTGGGCGAGAGTTGGGGAGCAGTACTTC. Encoded protein: CAWARVGEQYF. Looking up the rest from reference TRBV30 and TRBJ2-7 gives the full variable domain: SQTIHQWPATLVQPVGSPLSLECTVEGTSNPNLYWYRQAAGRGLQLLFYSVGIGQISSEVPQNLSASRPQDRQFILSSKKLLLSDSGFYLCAWARVGEQYFGPGTRLTVT.